This is a list of T cell receptor beta chains from one sample in a study of CD4 and CD8 cells across lung adenocarcinoma regions. TCRdb re-derived calls from the PCR reads in MiXCR, one entry per CDR3 protein. The sample holds some 22,000 distinct CDR3 sequences, over 40% seen once. Sample: CD4+ T cells from the center of a lung tumor. The receptors were gathered from a male donor with lung adenocarcinoma. The CD4 and CD8 labels of this study may be unreliable. Both conserved end residues are part of each CDR3. The D gene is left open where the match is weak. A row's size may be missing; if present it is once, few, many or a size class.

j_gene,abundance,v_gene,d_gene,len,CDR3aa,CDR3nt
TRBJ2-7,many,TRBV7-2,TRBD2,16,CASSLDAAGVGYEQYF,TGTGCCAGCAGCTTAGATGCGGCGGGAGTAGGGTACGAGCAGTACTTC
TRBJ2-1,-,TRBV6-5,TRBD2,17,CASSYPSTSGSTGELFF,TGTGCCAGCAGTTACCCGTCGACTAGCGGGAGTACCGGTGAGCTGTTCTTT
TRBJ2-5,-,TRBV6-1,-,14,CASSEQGLVETQYF,TGTGCCAGCAGTGAACAGGGCTTAGTGGAGACCCAGTACTTC
TRBJ2-7,-,TRBV6-1,TRBD2,15,CAAGEGSRDPDTQYF,TGTGCCGCGGGGGAAGGGAGCCGGGACCCAGATACGCAGTACTTC
TRBJ2-1,once,TRBV10-3,TRBD1,12,CAATGSYNEQFF,TGTGCCGCGACAGGGTCCTACAATGAGCAGTTCTTC
TRBJ2-1,many,TRBV7-2,-,15,CASSRPVGGHNEQFF,TGTGCCAGCAGCCGACCCGTCGGGGGGCACAATGAGCAGTTCTTC
TRBJ2-5,-,TRBV27,-,15,CASSFTGANYNEQYF,TGTGCCAGCAGTTTCACCGGGGCTAACTACAATGAGCAGTACTTC
TRBJ2-3,-,TRBV6-1,TRBD2,15,CASRPGLAGANTQYF,TGTGCCAGCAGGCCGGGACTAGCGGGAGCCAATACGCAGTATTTT
TRBJ1-2,few,TRBV7-6,-,15,CASSPTSAGRGGYTF,TGTGCCAGCAGCCCAACAAGTGCAGGGAGGGGTGGCTACACCTTC
TRBJ2-2,-,TRBV6-5,-,15,CVSRLQSGIPGALFF,TGTGTCAGCAGACTCCAGTCCGGAATTCCCGGGGCCCTGTTCTTT
TRBJ2-1,-,TRBV30,-,13,CAWSRAPGGEQFF,TGTGCCTGGAGTAGAGCGCCCGGGGGTGAGCAGTTCTTC
TRBJ1-1,-,TRBV27,-,14,CASTKNPRDTEAFF,TGTGCCAGCACCAAAAACCCCCGGGACACTGAAGCTTTCTTT
TRBJ2-2,-,TRBV7-7,-,13,CASSTVSNGEQFF,TGTGCTAGCAGCACTGTGAGTAACGGGGAGCAGTTTTTT
TRBJ2-5,-,TRBV27,-,17,CASSPGRGGPDQETQYF,TGTGCCAGCAGTCCGGGCCGCGGGGGCCCTGACCAAGAGACGCAGTACTTC
TRBJ2-3,once,TRBV6-1,TRBD2,14,CASSVRGAKNMQYF,TGTGCCAGCAGTGTGCGGGGGGCCAAAAATATGCAGTATTTC
TRBJ1-2,-,TRBV9,-,13,CASSVALYSGYTF,TGTGCCAGCAGCGTAGCGTTGTACTCTGGCTACACCTTC
TRBJ2-5,-,TRBV18,-,16,CASSPPAWRNQETQYF,TGTGCCAGCTCACCACCGGCATGGAGAAACCAAGAGACCCAGTACTTC
TRBJ2-4,-,TRBV4-1,-,15,CASSHGGRDQETQYF,TGCGCCAGCAGCCACGGGGGCCGGGACCAAGAGACTCAGTACTTC
TRBJ2-3,-,TRBV12-3/TRBV12-4,-,12,CASSTPGGPQYF,TGTGCCAGCAGTACCCCCGGAGGGCCTCAGTATTTT
TRBJ2-7,few,TRBV6-4,TRBD1,13,CATSRTGMDEQYF,TGTGCCACTAGTCGGACAGGGATGGACGAGCAGTACTTC
TRBJ2-3,once,TRBV6-1,-,19,CASSAGGTRGRTSKDTQYF,TGTGCCAGCAGTGCTGGGGGGACTAGGGGGCGAACTAGCAAAGATACGCAGTATTTC
TRBJ2-7,-,TRBV6-1,TRBD2,15,CASSEASGNQDTQYF,TGTGCCAGCAGTGAAGCTAGCGGGAACCAAGATACGCAGTACTTC
TRBJ2-5,few,TRBV9,-,15,CASSVGGGLAETQYF,TGTGCCAGCAGCGTAGGCGGCGGGCTGGCAGAGACCCAGTACTTC
TRBJ2-3,many,TRBV27,-,14,CASSFSYGTDTQYF,TGTGCCAGCAGTTTTTCGTATGGCACAGATACGCAGTATTTT
TRBJ2-4,once,TRBV6-5,-,16,CASSYSRLSAKDTQYF,TGTGCCAGCAGTTACTCGCGGCTGAGCGCCAAAGATACGCAGTACTTC
TRBJ2-3,-,TRBV27,-,14,CAGRGGGDPDTQYF,TGTGCGGGCCGTGGGGGCGGTGACCCAGATACCCAGTATTTC
TRBJ2-1,-,TRBV6-2/TRBV6-3,-,15,CASANRDDGSDEQFF,TGTGCCAGCGCTAATCGGGACGACGGCTCCGATGAGCAGTTCTTC
TRBJ2-4,-,TRBV25-1,-,13,CARGLRATDTQYF,TGTGCCAGGGGGCTGAGAGCCACAGACACGCAGTACTTC
TRBJ2-3,-,TRBV27,-,17,CASSPGRGASDPETQYF,TGTGCCAGTAGTCCGGGCCGAGGGGCCTCTGACCCAGAGACCCAGTATTTT
TRBJ2-3,-,TRBV27,-,15,CGRSTGLRDKNTQYF,TGTGGCCGCAGCACGGGGCTTCGAGACAAAAATACTCAGTATTTC
TRBJ2-7,few,TRBV7-2,-,13,CASSGQQGGEQYF,TGTGCCAGCAGCGGGCAACAGGGAGGCGAGCAGTACTTC
TRBJ2-7,-,TRBV4-2,TRBD2,14,CASSQETSDYEQYF,TGTGCCAGCAGCCAGGAGACTAGCGATTACGAGCAGTACTTC
TRBJ2-5,few,TRBV5-4,TRBD2,16,CASSSGLASAEETQYF,TGTGCCAGCAGCTCCGGACTAGCGTCTGCGGAAGAGACCCAGTACTTC
TRBJ2-4,-,TRBV7-2,-,16,CASSRGQGRDREIQYF,TGTGCCAGCAGCCGAGGGCAGGGCCGTGACCGAGAGATTCAGTACTTC
TRBJ2-3,-,TRBV27,-,15,CARGTGFQYTETQYF,TGTGCCAGGGGGACGGGGTTTCAATACACAGAGACGCAGTATTTT
TRBJ1-2,few,TRBV6-1,-,13,CASSDGPTRGYTF,TGTGCCAGCAGTGATGGACCGACGAGGGGCTACACCTTC
TRBJ2-4,-,TRBV6-1,TRBD2,19,CASSEFGGRAIFAKEIQYF,TGTGCCAGCAGTGAATTCGGCGGGAGGGCGATCTTTGCCAAAGAGATTCAGTACTTC
TRBJ2-3,-,TRBV27,TRBD2,16,CASSLGTSGRKNMQYF,TGTGCCAGCAGTTTAGGAACTAGCGGGAGAAAAAATATGCAGTACTTT
TRBJ1-3,-,TRBV7-2,-,14,CASSLGGMRNTIYF,TGTGCCAGCAGCTTAGGAGGCATGCGAAACACCATATATTTT
TRBJ2-5,-,TRBV6-1,-,17,CASKGGGAAFTKDTQYF,TGTGCCAGCAAGGGGGGGGGGGCGGCCTTTACCAAAGATACGCAGTACTTC
TRBJ2-1,-,TRBV27,-,15,CASSLVAGGTDEQFF,-
TRBJ2-1,-,TRBV5-1,-,11,CASSLGNEQFF,TGCGCCAGCAGCTTGGGGAATGAGCAGTTCTTC
TRBJ1-1,many,TRBV6-1,-,15,CASSEGGRTNTEAFF,TGTGCCAGCAGTGAAGGGGGACGGACTAACACTGAAGCTTTCTTT
TRBJ2-1,medium-sized,TRBV6-1,-,16,CASSRKAGSSYNEQFF,TGTGCCAGCAGTCGTAAGGCAGGCAGCTCCTACAATGAGCAGTTCTTC
TRBJ2-7,many,TRBV7-2,TRBD1,14,CASSSSQGSHEQYF,TGTGCCAGCAGCTCGTCACAGGGGTCCCACGAGCAGTACTTC
TRBJ2-7,few,TRBV11-3,-,15,CASSQGLGGGDTQYF,TGTGCCAGCAGCCAGGGACTAGGGGGCGGAGATACGCAGTACTTC
TRBJ2-1,-,TRBV12-3/TRBV12-4,-,11,CASSGGNAQYF,TGTGCCAGCAGTGGAGGGAATGCGCAGTACTTT
TRBJ2-7,-,TRBV20-1,TRBD1,13,CSARTGQGHEQYF,TGCAGTGCTAGAACCGGACAGGGCCACGAGCAGTACTTC
TRBJ2-7,few,TRBV7-2,-,15,CASSPRGKGADEQYF,TGTGCCAGCAGCCCCCGCGGGAAGGGCGCCGACGAGCAGTACTTC
TRBJ2-4,-,TRBV27,-,16,CASSPPGLRAKDIQYF,TGTGCCAGCAGTCCACCTGGCCTGAGAGCCAAGGACATTCAGTACTTT
TRBJ2-3,-,TRBV27,-,17,CASSPGLRAPGQDTQYF,TGTGCCAGCAGTCCTGGCCTACGAGCCCCTGGCCAAGATACCCAGTACTTT
TRBJ2-5,-,TRBV5-6,-,14,CASSFYPLGETQYF,TGTGCCAGCAGCTTCTACCCCCTCGGCGAGACCCAGTACTTC
TRBJ2-5,-,TRBV6-1,TRBD2,17,CASTPGLAGGRQETQYF,TGTGCCAGCACCCCGGGACTAGCGGGAGGGAGGCAAGAGACCCAGTACTTC